This record concerns one T cell receptor (beta chain) sequence. The antigen remains unidentified. CDR1 SGHVS and CDR2 FNYEAQ come from the germline V gene. The CDR3 has 13 residues. J was trimmed by 9 bases and V by 5 bases; bases with no gene match: 5. It was with random hexamers that about 0.45 to 1 ug RNA was reverse transcribed. The immunoSEQ assay covered 54 Vbeta and 13 Jbeta segments for CDR3. Each CDR3 protein is one row after TCRdb ran MiXCR on the immunoSEQ multiplex PCR reads. The table records tens of thousands of distinct CDR3 sequences, around nine tenths of them present only once. This sample stems from a study of CD8 T cells in Susac syndrome. Study-level points and caveats: That the number of individuals in its TCR sequencing and HLA analysis was relatively small was acknowledged by the study.

CD8+ and CD4+ blood T cells underwent TCR beta sequencing. Negative isolation yielded CD4+ and CD8+ T cells, and FACS enriched TEMRA cells. The genes are TRBV7-6 and TRBJ2-1, with 9 bases fitting TRBD2. The TCR sequence derives from a human donor in good health. Source material: CD8+ T cells from PBMCs. The CDR3 sequence is CASSPSGVIEQFF. The CDR3 nucleotides are TGTGCCAGCAGCCCTAGCGGGGTTATTGAGCAGTTCTTC. The full variable domain, rest sourced from reference TRBV7-6 and TRBJ2-1, is GAGVSQSPRYKVTKRGQDVALRCDPISGHVSLYWYRQALGQGPEFLTYFNYEAQQDKSGLPNDRFSAERPEGSISTLTIQRTEQRDSAMYRCASSPSGVIEQFFGPGTRLTVL.